The 16 T cell receptor beta chains below all came from one sample that was sequenced in a study of beta chain features in type 1 diabetes. Investigators reverse transcribed all isolated RNA, so they sequenced expressed TCRB transcripts. Profiled with immunoSEQ multiplex PCR; TCRdb holds only in-frame clones, not every one. The profile covers 65,000 to 100,000 clones, with roughly a third appearing a single time and 0.35% to 0.45% taken by the ten largest. Sequenced input: stem cell memory CD4+ T cells from blood. The origin of the receptors is a woman aged 18-30 years in good health.

The rearrangement joins TRBV5-6 to TRBJ2-3, with TRBD1 matching over 9 bases. V was pared by 4 bases and J by 3 bases, with 3 bases of the junction left unmatched. This CDR3 contains 14 residues. The germline CDR1 and CDR2 sequences are SGHDT and YYEEEE. The DNA of the CDR3 is TGTGCCAGCAGCACGGGACAGGGAACAGATACGCAGTATTTT. This encodes CASSTGQGTDTQYF.

The V gene is TRBV19, the J gene TRBJ2-3; a weak D match, TRBD2 (5 bases). The CDR3 contains 14 residues. Trimming removed 6 bases at V and 5 bases at J, with 15 bases between. Per the germline V gene, CDR1 is LNHDA and CDR2 is SQIVND (reference sequence). The CDR3 sequence is CASSRGHPGDTQYF. The CDR3 nucleotides read TGTGCCAGTAGCCGAGGGCACCCGGGAGATACGCAGTATTTT.

The rearrangement links TRBV7-9 to TRBJ1-3; unclear D gene. In germline, CDR1 is SEHNR, CDR2 FQNEAQ (reference sequence). The V end lost 5 bases, the J end lost 7 bases, and 15 bases lay between the germline ends. The CDR3 spans 14 residues. CDR3 sequence reads: CASSPPSAVNTIYF. In nucleotides, the CDR3 is TGTGCCAGCAGCCCCCCCTCCGCGGTGAACACCATATATTTT.

This CDR3 is CASRNLGADTQYF. Here the CDR3 DNA reads TGTGCCAGCAGGAACTTGGGGGCGGATACGCAGTATTTT. The rearrangement uses TRBV6-5 and TRBJ2-3; tentatively, D is TRBD1 (6 bases). This CDR3 is built from 13 residues. V lost 6 bases to trimming and J lost 6 bases, with 13 bases between them. Germline assignment: CDR1 MNHEY and CDR2 SVGAGI.

There are a few counts of this clone. The chain has TRBV10-3 and TRBJ2-2; D may be TRBD2 (6 bases). V gave up 6 bases and J gave up 5 bases, with 13 bases separating them. This CDR3 has 14 residues. The germline V gene encodes CDR1 ENHRY and CDR2 SYGVKD. CDR3 coding DNA: TGTGCCATCAGGGAGACGGAGGGGACCGGGGAGCTGTTTTTT. It translates to CAIRETEGTGELFF.

The table lists this clone with a few counts. The J gene is TRBJ1-1, the V gene TRBV18; 8 nucleotides agree with TRBD1. Per the germline V gene, CDR1 is KGHSH and CDR2 is LQKENI. V lost 4 bases, J lost 4 bases, and 5 bases stayed unmatched. The CDR3 sequence is 14 residues long. The CDR3 DNA follows: TGTGCCAGCTCACAAATTACAGGGGGCACTGAAGCTTTCTTT. This gives the protein CASSQITGGTEAFF.

The chain couples TRBV2 to TRBJ2-5; D is unresolved. This CDR3 comprises 12 residues. CDR1 is SNHLY and CDR2 is FYNNEI in the germline V gene. V gave up 6 bases and J gave up 4 bases, with 9 bases separating them. CDR3 protein: CASSRGPETQYF. The CDR3 nucleotides read TGTGCCAGCAGCCGAGGTCCAGAGACCCAGTACTTC.

V and J are TRBV19 and TRBJ1-5, with 9 bases identical to TRBD1. CDR1 is LNHDA, CDR2 SQIVND, per germline (reference sequence). The CDR3 contains 15 residues. The V segment lost 7 bases and the J segment 7 bases; nucleotides outside the gene matches: 11. The CDR3 region is CASKTPGTGNQPQHF. The CDR3 DNA reads as TGTGCCAGTAAGACGCCCGGGACAGGGAACCAGCCCCAGCATTTT.

The chain employs TRBV29-1 and TRBJ1-1; the D gene is possibly TRBD1 (6 bases). In germline, CDR1 is SQVTM, CDR2 ANQGSEA. This CDR3 is 14 amino acids long. V was trimmed by 4 bases and J by 4 bases, leaving 16 bases between them. For the CDR3, the DNA is TGCAGCGTTGTACAGGGTCGGTGGGCCACTGAAGCTTTCTTT. This translates into CSVVQGRWATEAFF. Looking up the rest from reference TRBV29-1 and TRBJ1-1 gives the full variable domain: SAVISQKPSRDICQRGTSLTIQCQVDSQVTMMFWYRQQPGQSLTLIATANQGSEATYESGFVIDKFPISRPNLTFSTLTVSNMSPEDSSIYLCSVVQGRWATEAFFGQGTRLTVV.

The chain recombines TRBV7-3 with TRBJ2-3; D remains ambiguous. CDR3 length: 14 residues. Germline loops: CDR1 SGHTA, CDR2 FQGTGA. The V end lost 4 bases, the J end lost 1 base, and 9 bases lay between the germline ends. The CDR3 loop is CASSSYLGTDTQYF. CDR3 bases: TGTGCCAGCAGCTCCTATCTGGGCACAGATACGCAGTATTTT.

V is TRBV21-1 and J is TRBJ2-7; the D call of TRBD1 is as the table states it, not checked on the DNA. TRBV21-1 is a known pseudogene. The CDR3 is 13 amino acids. DNA of the CDR3: TGTGCCAGCAGCAAAGACAGGACCTACGAGCAGTACTTC. Its translation: CASSKDRTYEQYF.

This clone was seen just once. The chain is built from TRBV7-2 and TRBJ2-5; 10 nucleotides align to TRBD2. V lost 1 base, J lost 2 bases, and 7 bases stayed unmatched. Germline-derived CDR1 and CDR2 are SGHTA and FQGNSA. The CDR3 has 17 amino acids. The CDR3 is CASSLGPSGSGQETQYF. For the CDR3, the DNA is TGTGCCAGCAGCTTAGGGCCTAGCGGGAGTGGGCAAGAGACCCAGTACTTC.

The chain has TRBV10-3 and TRBJ1-2; D possibly corresponds to TRBD1 (6 bases). The V end lost 4 bases, the J end lost 4 bases, and 16 bases lay between the germline ends. This CDR3 is 15 amino acids long. From germline, CDR1 is ENHRY and CDR2 SYGVKD. The CDR3 region has the DNA TGTGCCATCAGTGTAGGGGGAAGCGGGGCCTATGGCTACACCTTC. It codes for CAISVGGSGAYGYTF.

The genes are TRBV9 and TRBJ2-7; 12 nucleotides line up with TRBD2. Germline loops: CDR1 SGDLS, CDR2 YYNGEE. Unmatched junction bases numbered 8, after V lost 4 bases and J lost 6 bases. The CDR3 runs 15 residues. For the CDR3, the DNA is TGTGCCAGCAGCCCCCAAGGACTAGCGGGAACCGAGCAGTACTTC. Encoded protein: CASSPQGLAGTEQYF.

The chain recombines TRBV19 with TRBJ2-5; 12 positions agree with TRBD2. This CDR3 is built from 16 residues. Germline-derived CDR1 and CDR2 are LNHDA and SQIVND (reference sequence). With 5 bases clipped from V and 5 bases from J, the junction kept 9 bases outside the gene matches. This CDR3 is CASSLPRLAGVETQYF. In nucleotides, the CDR3 is TGTGCCAGTAGTCTCCCCAGACTAGCGGGAGTCGAGACCCAGTACTTC.

There are a few counts of this clone. The chain joins TRBV10-3 to TRBJ1-2; 10 nucleotides line up with TRBD1. Germline CDR1 is ENHRY and CDR2 is SYGVKD. The CDR3 is made up of 16 amino acids. Unmatched junction bases numbered 5, after V lost 0 bases and J lost 4 bases. CDR3 region: CAISESTGGGSYGYTF. DNA for the CDR3: TGTGCCATCAGTGAGTCGACAGGGGGCGGTTCCTATGGCTACACCTTC.